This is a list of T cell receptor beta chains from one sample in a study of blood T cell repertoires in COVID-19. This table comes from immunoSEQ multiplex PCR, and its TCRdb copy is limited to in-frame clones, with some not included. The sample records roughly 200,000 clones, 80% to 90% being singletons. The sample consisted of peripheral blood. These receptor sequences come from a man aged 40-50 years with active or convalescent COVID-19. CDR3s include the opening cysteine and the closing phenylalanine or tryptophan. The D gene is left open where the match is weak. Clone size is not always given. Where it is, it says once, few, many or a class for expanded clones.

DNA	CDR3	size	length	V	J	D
TGCGCCAGCAGCTTGCCTACGGGGGGGACCGGGGAGCTGTTTTTT	CASSLPTGGTGELFF	-	15	TRBV5-1	TRBJ2-2	TRBD2
TGTGCCACCAGTGATCCCGGACAGCTTAACTATGGCTACACCTTC	CATSDPGQLNYGYTF	once	15	TRBV24-1	TRBJ1-2	-
TGCGCCAGCAGCCTCCGGGATGGTGATGGCTACACCTTC	CASSLRDGDGYTF	few	13	TRBV4-1	TRBJ1-2	-
TGTGCCACCAGTGAGAGGAGGGAAAACGAGCAGTTCTTC	CATSERRENEQFF	-	13	TRBV24-1	TRBJ2-1	-
TGTGCCAGCAGTGAATCGGGACTTAGGGGCTACACCTTC	CASSESGLRGYTF	few	13	TRBV6-4	TRBJ1-2	-
TGCCGCGGAGGGGGGGGAAGCTATGGCTACACCTTC	CRGGGGSYGYTF	once	12	TRBV29-1	TRBJ1-2	-
TGTGCCATCAGGAGGACAGAAGCGTCCAATAATTCACCCCTCCACTTT	CAIRRTEASNNSPLHF	-	16	TRBV10-3	TRBJ1-6	-
TGTGCCAGTACAGGGGCCCCTGGAAACACCATATATTTT	CASTGAPGNTIYF	-	13	TRBV19	TRBJ1-3	-
TGCGCCAGCAGCTTGATCTCAGGGGCCCACTCTGGAAACACCATATATTTT	CASSLISGAHSGNTIYF	once	17	TRBV5-1	TRBJ1-3	-
TGCGCCAGCAGCTCCAGGACTCCACCTCTTGAAGCTTTCTTT	CASSSRTPPLEAFF	once	14	TRBV5-1	TRBJ1-1	-
TGTGCCAGCACCCGGACAGGGGACACTGAAGCTTTCTTT	CASTRTGDTEAFF	once	13	TRBV6-5	TRBJ1-1	TRBD1
TGTGCCAGCAGCTTAGAGGACCCCCGTCGGAGGGGCTACACCTTC	CASSLEDPRRRGYTF	-	15	TRBV7-9	TRBJ1-2	-
TGTGCTAGTGGTTTGGTACGGGCAGCGGGAGATTACAATGAGCAGTTCTTC	CASGLVRAAGDYNEQFF	-	17	TRBV12-5	TRBJ2-1	TRBD2
TGTGCCTGGACCGTCGGCGGGAGTGGGACAGATACGCAGTATTTT	CAWTVGGSGTDTQYF	once	15	TRBV30	TRBJ2-3	TRBD2
TGTGCCATCAGTCCCGGGGGGGCCACTGAAGCTTTCTTT	CAISPGGATEAFF	-	13	TRBV10-3	TRBJ1-1	-
TGCGCCAGCACTCATGGACAGGGATTAGGCGAGCAGTACTTC	CASTHGQGLGEQYF	-	14	TRBV5-1	TRBJ2-7	TRBD1
TGTGCCAGCAGCGTAGCAGGAACGGATGAGACCCAGTACTTC	CASSVAGTDETQYF	-	14	TRBV9	TRBJ2-5	-
TGCGCCAGCAGCTTGGGCGGACAGGGGGCGGAAAAACTGTTTTTT	CASSLGGQGAEKLFF	-	15	TRBV5-1	TRBJ1-4	TRBD1
TGTGCCAGTAGTATTACCGGGACAGGGGTGTCACCCCTCCACTTT	CASSITGTGVSPLHF	-	15	TRBV19	TRBJ1-6	TRBD1
TGTGCCAGTAGTATAGCACTAGCGGTCCTCTACGAGCAGTACTTC	CASSIALAVLYEQYF	-	15	TRBV19	TRBJ2-7	TRBD2
TGCGCCAGCAGCTTCCAGGGACAGGGGACCTATGGCTACACCTTC	CASSFQGQGTYGYTF	-	15	TRBV5-1	TRBJ1-2	TRBD1
TGTGCCAGTAGTATAGATCCGTGGACACTTAGCACAGATACGCAGTATTTT	CASSIDPWTLSTDTQYF	-	17	TRBV19	TRBJ2-3	-